Given below is one T cell receptor (beta chain) in context. Its antigen remains unknown. These data come from a study of T cell repertoires in cytomegalovirus infection. Points from the study as a whole: The ex vivo response showed dominance by HLA-C-restricted CMV-specific TCR beta clonotypes.

MiXCR was run by TCRdb on the reads, yielding one entry per CDR3 protein. The table includes 450,000 to 600,000 distinct CDR3 sequences, 33% detected once. Germline CDR1 reads MNHNS; CDR2 reads SASEGT. J gave up 5 bases and V 7 bases, and 16 bases lay outside the gene matches. CDR3 length: 17 residues. Sequencing was performed on cultured PBMCs, taken from culture after CMV antigen stimulation. The chain is built from TRBV6-1 and TRBJ2-1; 8 positions agree with TRBD1. The receptor comes from a human donor in good health (CMV status not recorded). Some clones in this sample may be carry-over from other donors' samples. The CDR3 is CASTSRPSGTGDNEQFF. The CDR3 coding sequence is TGTGCCAGCACTTCCAGGCCAAGTGGGACAGGTGACAATGAGCAGTTCTTC.